This T cell receptor beta chain came from a study of blood T cell repertoires in COVID-19. About the research overall: COVID-19 samples collected from the United States, Italy and Spain covered acute and convalescent phases.

Per the authors' pipeline: Amplification of reference gene primers was used by the study to estimate nucleated cell counts. Sequenced by immunoSEQ multiplex PCR; TCRdb stores in-frame clones only, minus some. D and trimming come from the DNA, and the V and J calls and clone size come from that table. The table includes fewer than 300,000 clones, around 82% detected once. Germline V gene lookup returns CDR1 SGHNT and CDR2 YYREEE (reference sequence). This CDR3 comprises 13 residues. Trimming pared 0 bases from V and 9 bases from J, leaving 10 bases between. Sequenced sample: peripheral blood. The rearrangement joins TRBV5-4 to TRBJ2-1; perhaps TRBD1 as D (5 bases). The sequence came from a woman aged 18-29 years with acute or convalescent COVID-19. CDR3 bases: TGTGCCAGCAGCTTGGAGGGGATCAGTGAGCAGTTCTTC. Amino acids: CASSLEGISEQFF.